This entry lists 12 T cell receptor beta chains sequenced from one sample in a study of cytomegalovirus exposure and HLA in healthy donors. Researchers ran the PCR with 60 Vbeta and 13 Jbeta primers. Data came from immunoSEQ multiplex PCR; TCRdb stores just in-frame clones and leaves some out. The sample lists 200,000 or so clones; roughly 83% were seen once. Sequenced: PBMCs. The receptor set was obtained from a boy under 18 in good health and CMV-seronegative.

The genes are TRBV5-1 and TRBJ2-3; tentatively, D is TRBD2 (6 bases). Germline V gene lookup returns CDR1 SGHRS and CDR2 YFSETQ. The germline V and J ends were trimmed by 1 base and 5 bases, with 23 bases remaining between them. The CDR3 sequence is 18 residues long. In DNA form, the CDR3 reads TGCGCCAGCAGCTTGCTAAGTTTCAGGCAGGACTACAAAGATACGCAGTATTTT. This gives the protein CASSLLSFRQDYKDTQYF.

V gene TRBV5-1 combines with J gene TRBJ2-1; the D gene is possibly TRBD2 (5 bases). The germline V and J ends were trimmed by 0 bases and 0 bases, with 13 bases remaining between them. This CDR3 has 17 residues. CDR1 is SGHRS, CDR2 YFSETQ, per germline. The DNA for the CDR3 is TGCGCCAGCAGCTTGGGTCTCATAGGGAGCTCCTACAATGAGCAGTTCTTC. Amino acids: CASSLGLIGSSYNEQFF.

This clone was detected only a few times. The chain links TRBV5-1 to TRBJ2-7, with D perhaps matching TRBD1 (5 bases). This CDR3 spans 13 amino acids. Between the trimmed V and J ends, which lost 3 bases and 3 bases, there was a span of 10 bases. The germline V gene encodes CDR1 SGHRS and CDR2 YFSETQ. The CDR3 is CASSWTPVYEQYF. In DNA, the CDR3 is TGCGCCAGCAGCTGGACACCGGTCTACGAGCAGTACTTC.

This rearrangement joins TRBV28 to TRBJ2-1; D is possibly TRBD2 (6 bases). Germline V gene lookup returns CDR1 MDHEN and CDR2 SYDVKM. The CDR3 is 11 amino acids. V lost 0 bases and J 14 bases, leaving 8 bases between the germline ends. This chain's CDR3 is CASSLWEREFF. CDR3 coding DNA: TGTGCCAGCAGTTTATGGGAGCGGGAGTTCTTC.

This chain uses TRBV6-6 with TRBJ1-3; D is ambiguous. The CDR3 has 16 residues. V was pared by 0 bases and J by 0 bases, with 9 bases between. Germline CDR1 MNHNY, CDR2 SVGAGI (reference sequence). CDR3: CASSYSTGSSGNTIYF. DNA of the CDR3: TGTGCCAGCAGTTACTCGACGGGGAGCTCTGGAAACACCATATATTTT.

This chain joins TRBV6-5 and TRBJ1-2; TRBD1 aligns across 12 bases. The germline gives CDR1 MNHEY, CDR2 SVGAGI. The CDR3 has 14 amino acids. Unmatched junction bases numbered 7, after V lost 7 bases and J lost 7 bases. CDR3 sequence reads: CASTPGQGAFGYTF. The CDR3 DNA reads TGTGCCAGCACCCCGGGACAGGGGGCATTTGGCTACACCTTC.

This clone was observed a single time. One junction end disagrees with the germline gene, perhaps due to a read error. The V and J genes are TRBV5-1 and TRBJ2-3, with D possibly TRBD1 on 6 matching bases. CDR1 SGHRS and CDR2 YFSETQ come from the germline V gene. This CDR3 comprises 16 residues. The CDR3 is CASGLQGQKSTDTQYF. The CDR3 nucleotides are TGCGCCAGCGGCTTGCAAGGACAGAAAAGCACAGATACGCAGTATTTT. The variable domain in full, with the rest retrieved from reference TRBV5-1 and TRBJ2-3, is KAGVTQTPRYLIKTRGQQVTLSCSPISGHRSVSWYQQTPGQGLQFLFEYFSETQRNKGNFPGRFSGRQFSNSRSEMNVSTLELGDSALYLCASGLQGQKSTDTQYFGPGTRLTVL.

This chain links TRBV30 with TRBJ1-3; 8 nucleotides line up with TRBD1. The length of the CDR3 is 13 residues. Germline V CDR1 and CDR2: GTSNPN, SVGIG (reference sequence). J gave up 3 bases and V 5 bases, and 3 bases lay outside the gene matches. CDR3: CAWGQGFGNTIYF. CDR3 DNA sequence: TGTGCCTGGGGACAGGGATTTGGAAACACCATATATTTT. The whole variable domain, filled in from reference TRBV30 and TRBJ1-3, reads SQTIHQWPATLVQPVGSPLSLECTVEGTSNPNLYWYRQAAGRGLQLLFYSVGIGQISSEVPQNLSASRPQDRQFILSSKKLLLSDSGFYLCAWGQGFGNTIYFGEGSWLTVV.

The chain uses TRBV2 and TRBJ2-5, with TRBD2 as a possible D gene (5 bases). CDR1 and CDR2 from the germline V gene are SNHLY and FYNNEI. V lost 4 bases and J 5 bases, leaving 11 bases between the germline ends. This CDR3 has 13 amino acids. As DNA, the CDR3 is TGTGCCAGCAGTGCGGGTGGGAGTGAGACCCAGTACTTC. It is translated as CASSAGGSETQYF.

The chain carries TRBV14 and TRBJ2-7; D gene unclear. V was pared by 1 base and J by 5 bases, with 12 bases between. Germline CDR1 is SGHDN and CDR2 is FVKESK. CDR3 length: 14 amino acids. In nucleotides, the CDR3 is TGTGCCAGCAGCCAAGGTATGGGCAACCACGAGCAGTACTTC. It yields the protein CASSQGMGNHEQYF.

This clone was found a few times. Here the CDR3 reads CASSSWTRENGNTIYF. CDR3 sequence (DNA): TGTGCCAGCAGCTCCTGGACAAGGGAAAATGGAAACACCATATATTTT. The genes are TRBV7-9 and TRBJ1-3; D perhaps matches TRBD1 (5 bases). Germline CDR1 reads SEHNR; CDR2 reads FQNEAQ (reference sequence). There are 16 residues in the CDR3. The germline V and J ends were trimmed by 4 bases and 3 bases, with 16 bases remaining between them.

This chain links TRBV6-4 with TRBJ2-1, with 7 bases matching TRBD1. Germline CDR1 MRHNA, CDR2 SNTAGT. V was pared by 0 bases and J by 10 bases, with 9 bases of the junction left unmatched. CDR3 length: 15 residues. The CDR3 DNA reads as TGTGCCAGCAGTGACTCGAGTACAGGGGTGAACGAGCAGTTCTTC. It codes for CASSDSSTGVNEQFF.